Listed below are T cell receptor beta chains from one sample, sequenced in a study of OX40 agonist ivuxolimab in advanced cancers. Repertoires were generated with immunoSEQ multiplex PCR, while TCRdb's copy carries only in-frame clones and drops some. The table includes 50,000 or so clones, roughly 88% detected once. The sample here was CD4+ or CD8+ T cells sorted from blood, taken in a trial of the OX40 agonist ivuxolimab. These receptors were obtained from an adult with an advanced solid tumor such as melanoma, head and neck, liver or kidney cancer. Both conserved end residues are part of each CDR3. The D gene is left open where the match is weak. Expanded clones get a size class; other rows say once, few or many, or leave the size out.

>19|TRBJ2-3|.|TRBV4-1|TRBD2
TGCGCCAGCAGCCCACAGGGACTAGCGGGGGGGACTAGCACAGATACGCAGTATTTT
CASSPQGLAGGTSTDTQYF
>14|TRBJ1-1|.|TRBV18|TRBD1
TGTGCCAGCTCACCAGCAGGGGGAGTATATGAAGCTTTCTTT
CASSPAGGVYEAFF
>14|TRBJ2-5|.|TRBV5-1|TRBD1
TGCGCCAGCAGCTTGGTTTGGGGGACAGGAGAGCAGTACTTC
CASSLVWGTGEQYF
>16|TRBJ1-3|.|TRBV7-9|.
TGTGCCAGCAGCACCCGGGGGACAACCTCTGGAAACACCATATATTTT
CASSTRGTTSGNTIYF
>14|TRBJ2-2|.|TRBV19|.
TGTGCCAGTAGTCGAGTTGTCCCACCCGGGGAGCTGTTTTTT
CASSRVVPPGELFF
>13|TRBJ2-2|.|TRBV10-3|.
TGTGCCAGCAGCTATGCAGGGGCCGGGGAGCTGTTTTTT
CASSYAGAGELFF
>16|TRBJ1-4|.|TRBV4-1|.
TGCGCCAGCAGCCAGGTAGGACGCAGCCGAAATGAAAAACTGTTTTTT
CASSQVGRSRNEKLFF
>12|TRBJ1-1|.|TRBV13|.
TGTGCCAGCAGCTTCGGTACAGGGGAAGCTTTCTTT
CASSFGTGEAFF
>16|TRBJ1-3|.|TRBV7-9|.
TGTGCCAGCAGCTTAGGGTCAGTTTACTCTGGAAACACCATATATTTT
CASSLGSVYSGNTIYF
>13|TRBJ2-1|.|TRBV7-2|.
TGTGCCAGCAGCCTACCAGGGCGGAATGAGCAGTTCTTC
CASSLPGRNEQFF
>13|TRBJ2-5|.|TRBV19|.
TGTGCCAGTAGTTGGGCAGGGGAAGAGACCCAGTACTTC
CASSWAGEETQYF
>15|TRBJ1-1|few|TRBV7-2|TRBD1
TGTGCCAGCAGCTCGACAGGGGATGTGAACACTGAAGCTTTCTTT
CASSSTGDVNTEAFF
>11|TRBJ1-1|.|TRBV28|.
TGTGCCAGCAGTACGGGGTCGGAGGCTTTCTTT
CASSTGSEAFF
>18|TRBJ2-3|.|TRBV2|TRBD2
TGTGCCAGCAGTGAAGGCTATACTAGCGGGTATAGCACAGATACGCAGTATTTT
CASSEGYTSGYSTDTQYF
>15|TRBJ2-2|.|TRBV5-5|TRBD2
TGTGCCAGCAGCTTGGTGCTAGCGGGACCCGGGGAGCTGTTTTTT
CASSLVLAGPGELFF
>16|TRBJ1-5|once|TRBV6-1|TRBD1
TGTGCCAGCAGTGAAGGAGGCAGGGGGCTAGGTCAGCCCCAGCATTTT
CASSEGGRGLGQPQHF
>17|TRBJ2-6|.|TRBV2|.
TGTGCCAGCAGTGTCCGAACGGGGGTCTCTGGGGCCAACGTCCTGACTTTC
CASSVRTGVSGANVLTF
>14|TRBJ2-5|once|TRBV2|.
TGTGCCAGCAGTGACACACCTCCCCGAGAGACCCAGTACTTC
CASSDTPPRETQYF
>15|TRBJ2-1|.|TRBV19|.
TGTGCCAGTAGTATCGGGGGACTGTCCTACAATGAGCAGTTCTTC
CASSIGGLSYNEQFF
>13|TRBJ2-1|.|TRBV29-1|.
TGCAGCGTTGTACCAGAAGTTTACAATGAGCAGTTCTTC
CSVVPEVYNEQFF
>14|TRBJ2-7|.|TRBV27|.
TGTGCCAGCAGTTTGGGTCCCGGGGCTGGCGAGCAGTACTTC
CASSLGPGAGEQYF